This TCR beta chain was sequenced for a study of CD8 T cells in ankylosing spondylitis. The study's findings and limits: Ankylosing spondylitis blood appeared to carry a characteristic TCR beta motif of seven to nine highly homologous variants. Significant enrichment of disease-linked clones was reported in matched ankylosing spondylitis synovial fluid.

In its sample, this clonotype was seen many times. Its target is unknown. The CDR3 contains 18 residues. The V segment lost 3 bases and the J segment 9 bases; nucleotides outside the gene matches: 19. CDR1 MGHRA and CDR2 YSYEKL come from the germline V gene. The authors made TCR beta libraries by quantitative 5'-RACE with molecular barcodes. MiXCR, run by TCRdb on the 5' RACE reads, gives a single entry per CDR3 protein. Counted here are some 200,000 distinct CDR3 sequences, around a sixth occurring once; the ten biggest clones make up approximately 4%. The TCR was taken from a male donor under 30 with ankylosing spondylitis or in good health (not recorded which). The chain has TRBV4-1 and TRBJ2-1, with 8 bases that match TRBD2. Specimen: blood, either unsorted or a sorted T cell fraction (not recorded which). For the CDR3, the DNA is TGCGCCAGCAGCCAGAGAGGCGGGCTAGCGGGTTTCAACAGTGAGCAGTTCTTC. This codes for CASSQRGGLAGFNSEQFF.